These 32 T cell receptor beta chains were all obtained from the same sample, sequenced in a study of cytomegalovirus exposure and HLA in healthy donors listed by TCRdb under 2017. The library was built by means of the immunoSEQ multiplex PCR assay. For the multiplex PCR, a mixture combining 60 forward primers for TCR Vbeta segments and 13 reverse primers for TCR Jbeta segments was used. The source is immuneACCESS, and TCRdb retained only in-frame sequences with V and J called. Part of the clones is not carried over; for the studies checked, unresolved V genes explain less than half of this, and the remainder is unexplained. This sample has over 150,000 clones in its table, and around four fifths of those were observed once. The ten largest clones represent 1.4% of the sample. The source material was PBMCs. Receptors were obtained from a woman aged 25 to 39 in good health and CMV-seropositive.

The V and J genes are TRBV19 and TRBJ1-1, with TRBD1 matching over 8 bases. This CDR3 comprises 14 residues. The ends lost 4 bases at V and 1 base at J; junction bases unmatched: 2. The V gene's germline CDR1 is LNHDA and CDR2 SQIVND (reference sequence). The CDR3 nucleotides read TGTGCCAGTAGTACGACAGGGGAGAACACTGAAGCTTTCTTT. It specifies CASSTTGENTEAFF.

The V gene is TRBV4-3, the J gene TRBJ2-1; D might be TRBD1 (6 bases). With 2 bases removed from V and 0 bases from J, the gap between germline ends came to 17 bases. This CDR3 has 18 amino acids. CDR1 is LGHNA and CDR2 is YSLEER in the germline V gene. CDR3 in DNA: TGCGCCAGCAGCCAATTTCCACAGGGCCTCAGCTCCTACAATGAGCAGTTCTTC. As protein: CASSQFPQGLSSYNEQFF.

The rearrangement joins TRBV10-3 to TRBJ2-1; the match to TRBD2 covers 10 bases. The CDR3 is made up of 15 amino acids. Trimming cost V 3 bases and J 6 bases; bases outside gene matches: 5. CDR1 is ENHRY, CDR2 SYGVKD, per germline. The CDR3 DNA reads TGTGCCATCAGTGAATCAATAGCGGGAGGCAATGAGCAGTTCTTC. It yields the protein CAISESIAGGNEQFF.

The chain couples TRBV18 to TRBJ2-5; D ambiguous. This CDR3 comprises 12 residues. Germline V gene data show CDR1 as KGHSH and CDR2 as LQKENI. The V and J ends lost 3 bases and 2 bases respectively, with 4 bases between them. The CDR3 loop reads CASSPIQETQYF. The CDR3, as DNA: TGTGCCAGCTCACCTATACAAGAGACCCAGTACTTC.

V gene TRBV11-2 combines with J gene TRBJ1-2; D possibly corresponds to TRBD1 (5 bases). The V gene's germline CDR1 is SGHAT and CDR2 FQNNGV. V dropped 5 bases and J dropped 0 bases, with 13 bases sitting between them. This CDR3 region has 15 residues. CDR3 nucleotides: TGTGCCAGCAGCAAAGACAGTCCAGCTAACTATGGCTACACCTTC. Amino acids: CASSKDSPANYGYTF.

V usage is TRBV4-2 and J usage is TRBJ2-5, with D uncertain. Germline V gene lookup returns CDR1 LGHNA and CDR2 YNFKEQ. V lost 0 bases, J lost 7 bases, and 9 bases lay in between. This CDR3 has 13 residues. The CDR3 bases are TGTGCCAGCAGCCAAGAAGAATCGGGGACCCAGTACTTC. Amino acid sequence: CASSQEESGTQYF.

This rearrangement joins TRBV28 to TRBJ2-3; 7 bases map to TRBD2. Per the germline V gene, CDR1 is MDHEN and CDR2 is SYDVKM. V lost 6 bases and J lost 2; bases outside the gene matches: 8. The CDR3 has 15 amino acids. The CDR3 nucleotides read TGTGCCAGCAGCTGGGGTAGCGGGCCCACAGATACGCAGTATTTT. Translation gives CASSWGSGPTDTQYF.

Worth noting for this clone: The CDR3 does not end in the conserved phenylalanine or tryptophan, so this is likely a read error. The chain's CDR3 is CASSEAGLWGVSGYGYTS. The CDR3 bases are TGTGCCAGCAGTGAAGCAGGATTATGGGGGGTGAGCGGCTATGGCTACACCTCC. The V call is TRBV6-1, the J call TRBJ1-2, with D tentatively TRBD1 (5 bases). This CDR3 contains 18 residues. V lost 0 bases, J lost 4 bases, and 21 bases lay in between. Germline CDR1 MNHNS, CDR2 SASEGT.

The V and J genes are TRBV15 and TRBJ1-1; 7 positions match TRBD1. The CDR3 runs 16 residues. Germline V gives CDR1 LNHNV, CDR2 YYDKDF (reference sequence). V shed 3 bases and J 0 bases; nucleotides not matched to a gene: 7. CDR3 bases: TGTGCCACCAGCAGGTCGGGACAGAGCATGAACACTGAAGCTTTCTTT. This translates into CATSRSGQSMNTEAFF.

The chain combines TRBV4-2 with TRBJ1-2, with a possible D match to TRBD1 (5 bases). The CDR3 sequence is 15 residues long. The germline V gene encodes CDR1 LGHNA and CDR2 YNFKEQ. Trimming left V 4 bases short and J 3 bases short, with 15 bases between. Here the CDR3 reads CASSRGQGGDYGYTF. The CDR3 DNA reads TGTGCCAGCAGCCGGGGTCAGGGCGGGGACTATGGCTACACCTTC.

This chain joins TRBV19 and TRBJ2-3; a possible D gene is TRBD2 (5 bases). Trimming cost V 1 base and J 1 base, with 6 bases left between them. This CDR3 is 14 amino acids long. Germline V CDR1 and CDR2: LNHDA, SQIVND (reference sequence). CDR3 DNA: TGTGCCAGTAGTATAGTTAGCGGCACAGATACGCAGTATTTT. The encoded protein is CASSIVSGTDTQYF.

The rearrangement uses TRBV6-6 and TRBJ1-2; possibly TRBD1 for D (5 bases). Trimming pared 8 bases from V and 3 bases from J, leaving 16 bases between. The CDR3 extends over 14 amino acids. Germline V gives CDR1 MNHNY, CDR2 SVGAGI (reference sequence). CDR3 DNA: TGTGCCAGCCATCCGTCCGGGGGGGACTATGGCTACACCTTC. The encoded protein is CASHPSGGDYGYTF.

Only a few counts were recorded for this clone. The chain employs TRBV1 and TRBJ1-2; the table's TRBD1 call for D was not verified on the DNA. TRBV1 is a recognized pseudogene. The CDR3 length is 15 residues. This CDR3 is CTSSQDGAGGYGYTF. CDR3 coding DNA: TGCACCAGCAGCCAAGATGGGGCCGGCGGCTATGGCTACACCTTC.

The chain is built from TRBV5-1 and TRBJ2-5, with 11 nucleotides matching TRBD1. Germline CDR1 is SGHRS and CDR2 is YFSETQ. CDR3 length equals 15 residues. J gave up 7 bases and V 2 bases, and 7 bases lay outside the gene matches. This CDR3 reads CASSLGQGAQGTQYF. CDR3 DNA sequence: TGCGCCAGCAGCTTAGGACAGGGGGCGCAGGGGACCCAGTACTTC.

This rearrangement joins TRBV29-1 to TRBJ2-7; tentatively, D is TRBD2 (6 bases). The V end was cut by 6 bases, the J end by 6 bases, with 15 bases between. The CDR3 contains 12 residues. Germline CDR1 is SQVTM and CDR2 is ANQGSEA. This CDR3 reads CSVFRTEGEQYF. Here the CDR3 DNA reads TGCAGCGTATTTAGGACGGAGGGCGAGCAGTACTTC.

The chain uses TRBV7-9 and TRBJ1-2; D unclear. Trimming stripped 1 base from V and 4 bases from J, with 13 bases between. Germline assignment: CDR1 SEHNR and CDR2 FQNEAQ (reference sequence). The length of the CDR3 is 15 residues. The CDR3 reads CASSLGGAGGYGYTF. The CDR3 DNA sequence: TGTGCCAGCAGCTTAGGAGGTGCGGGAGGCTATGGCTACACCTTC.

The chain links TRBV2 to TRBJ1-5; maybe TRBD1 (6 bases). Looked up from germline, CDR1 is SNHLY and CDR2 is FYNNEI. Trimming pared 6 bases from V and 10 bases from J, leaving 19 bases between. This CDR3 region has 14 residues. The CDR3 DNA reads TGTGCCAGCAGAGCTGACAGGACCCCGGTCCCCCAGCATTTT. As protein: CASRADRTPVPQHF.

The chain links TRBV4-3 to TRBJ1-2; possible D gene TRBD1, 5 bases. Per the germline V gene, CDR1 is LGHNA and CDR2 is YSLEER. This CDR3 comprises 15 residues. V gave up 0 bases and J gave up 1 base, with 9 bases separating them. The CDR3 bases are TGCGCCAGCAGCCAAGAGGGACTGTTTAACTATGGCTACACCTTC. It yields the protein CASSQEGLFNYGYTF.

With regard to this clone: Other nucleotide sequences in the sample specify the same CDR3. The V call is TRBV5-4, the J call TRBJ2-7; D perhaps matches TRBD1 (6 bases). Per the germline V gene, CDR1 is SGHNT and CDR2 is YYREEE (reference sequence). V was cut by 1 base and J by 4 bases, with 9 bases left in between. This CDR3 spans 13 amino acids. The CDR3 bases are TGTGCCAGCAGCTTGCAGGGGTCTTACGAGCAGTACTTC. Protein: CASSLQGSYEQYF.

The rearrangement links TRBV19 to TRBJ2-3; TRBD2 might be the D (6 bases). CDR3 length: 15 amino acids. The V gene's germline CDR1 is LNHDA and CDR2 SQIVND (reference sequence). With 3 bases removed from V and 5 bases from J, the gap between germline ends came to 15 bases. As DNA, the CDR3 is TGTGCCAGTAGTATTGTGGAGGGATCCAAAGATACGCAGTATTTT. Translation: CASSIVEGSKDTQYF.

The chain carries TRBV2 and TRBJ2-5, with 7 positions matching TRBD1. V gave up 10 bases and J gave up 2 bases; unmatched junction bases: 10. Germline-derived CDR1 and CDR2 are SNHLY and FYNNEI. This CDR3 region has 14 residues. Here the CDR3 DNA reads TGTGCCACCGCACAGGGGCCCAAACAAGAGACCCAGTACTTC. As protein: CATAQGPKQETQYF.

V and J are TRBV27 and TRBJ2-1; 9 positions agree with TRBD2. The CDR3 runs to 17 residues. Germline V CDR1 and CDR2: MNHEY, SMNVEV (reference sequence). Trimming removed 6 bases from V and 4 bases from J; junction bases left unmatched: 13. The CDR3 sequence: CASRSGTSIDRYNEQFF. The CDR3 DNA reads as TGTGCCAGCAGGTCAGGGACTAGCATCGATCGGTACAATGAGCAGTTCTTC.

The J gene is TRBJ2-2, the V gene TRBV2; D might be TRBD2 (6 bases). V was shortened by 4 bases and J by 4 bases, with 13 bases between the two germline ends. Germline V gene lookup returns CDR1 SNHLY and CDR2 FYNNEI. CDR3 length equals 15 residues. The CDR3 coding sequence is TGTGCCAGCAGTGTCCACGGGAGTGCCACCGGGGAGCTGTTTTTT. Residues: CASSVHGSATGELFF.

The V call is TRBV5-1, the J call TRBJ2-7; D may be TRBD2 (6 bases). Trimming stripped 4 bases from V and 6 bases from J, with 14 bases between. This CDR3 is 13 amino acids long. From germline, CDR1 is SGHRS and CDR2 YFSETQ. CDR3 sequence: CASSGGSLFEQYF. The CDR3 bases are TGCGCCAGCAGCGGAGGGAGCCTATTCGAGCAGTACTTC.

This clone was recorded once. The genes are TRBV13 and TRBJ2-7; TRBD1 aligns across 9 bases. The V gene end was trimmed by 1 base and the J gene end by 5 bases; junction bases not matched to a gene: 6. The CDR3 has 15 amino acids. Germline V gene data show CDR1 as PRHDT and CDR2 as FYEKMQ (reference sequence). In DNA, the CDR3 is TGTGCCAGCAGCTTAGCCCCGGACAGGGGCCACGAGCAGTACTTC. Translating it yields CASSLAPDRGHEQYF.

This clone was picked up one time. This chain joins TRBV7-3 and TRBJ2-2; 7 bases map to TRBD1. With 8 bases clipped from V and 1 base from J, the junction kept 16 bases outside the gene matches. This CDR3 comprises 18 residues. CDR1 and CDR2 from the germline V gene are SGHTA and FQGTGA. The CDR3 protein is CASGRSVTGALNTGELFF. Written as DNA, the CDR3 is TGTGCCAGCGGCCGTTCTGTCACAGGGGCCTTGAACACCGGGGAGCTGTTTTTT. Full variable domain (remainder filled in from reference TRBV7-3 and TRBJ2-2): GAGVSQTPSNKVTEKGKYVELRCDPISGHTALYWYRQSLGQGPEFLIYFQGTGAADDSGLPNDRFFAVRPEGSVSTLKIQRTERGDSAVYLCASGRSVTGALNTGELFFGEGSRLTVL.

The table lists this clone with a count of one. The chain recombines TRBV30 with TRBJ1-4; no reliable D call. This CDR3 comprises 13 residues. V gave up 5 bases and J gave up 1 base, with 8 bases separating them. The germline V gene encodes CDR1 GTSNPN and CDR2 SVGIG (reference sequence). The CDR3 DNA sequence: TGTGCCTGGGTGGGCCGAACTAATGAAAAACTGTTTTTT. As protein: CAWVGRTNEKLFF.

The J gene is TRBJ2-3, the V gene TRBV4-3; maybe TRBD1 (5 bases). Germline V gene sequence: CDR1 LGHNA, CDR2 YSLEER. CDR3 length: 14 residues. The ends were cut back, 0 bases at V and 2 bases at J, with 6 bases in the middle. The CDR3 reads CASSQEQVTDTQYF. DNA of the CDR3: TGCGCCAGCAGCCAAGAACAGGTCACAGATACGCAGTATTTT.

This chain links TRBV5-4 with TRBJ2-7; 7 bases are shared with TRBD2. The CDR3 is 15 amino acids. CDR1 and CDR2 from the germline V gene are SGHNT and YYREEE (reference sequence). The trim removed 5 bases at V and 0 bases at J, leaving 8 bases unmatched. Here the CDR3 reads CASRKSGVSSYEQYF. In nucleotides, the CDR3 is TGTGCCAGCAGAAAGAGCGGGGTAAGCTCCTACGAGCAGTACTTC.

CDR3 in amino acids: CASSPQGGVIHPLHF. In DNA form, the CDR3 reads TGTGCCAGCAGTCCCCAGGGGGGAGTAATTCACCCCCTCCACTTT. V and J are TRBV28 and TRBJ1-6; 7 bases match TRBD1. The V gene end was trimmed by 5 bases and the J gene end by 13 bases; junction bases not matched to a gene: 14. The CDR3 length is 15 residues. Germline CDR1 reads MDHEN; CDR2 reads SYDVKM.

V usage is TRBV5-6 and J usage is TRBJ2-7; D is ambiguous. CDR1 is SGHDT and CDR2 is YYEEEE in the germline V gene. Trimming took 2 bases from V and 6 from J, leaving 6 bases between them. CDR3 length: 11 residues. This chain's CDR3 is CASSLAFEQYF. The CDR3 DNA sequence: TGTGCCAGCAGCTTAGCGTTCGAGCAGTACTTC.

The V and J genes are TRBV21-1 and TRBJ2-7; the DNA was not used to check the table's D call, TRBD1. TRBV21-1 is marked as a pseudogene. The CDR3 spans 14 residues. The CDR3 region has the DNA TGTGCCAGCCGTGTAAGTGACAGGGTGGACGAGCAGTACTTC. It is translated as CASRVSDRVDEQYF.